These 7 T cell receptor beta chains were sequenced from one sample in a study of blood T cell repertoires in COVID-19 (TCRdb year 2020). Libraries were prepared through the immunoSEQ multiplex PCR assay. Drawn from immuneACCESS, this table holds only the in-frame rearrangements with V and J called that TCRdb kept. Clones are partly lost; checked studies trace under half to an unresolved V gene and leave the rest unexplained. Counted in this sample were tens of thousands of clones; about 63% of them appeared once. The ten most abundant clones make up about 9% of the sample. Sequenced input: peripheral blood. The receptor set was obtained from a woman in her sixties or seventies with acute or convalescent COVID-19.

The chain carries TRBV7-2 and TRBJ1-1; D gene uncertain. The CDR3 sequence is 14 residues long. The germline V and J ends were trimmed by 0 bases and 2 bases, with 7 bases remaining between them. The V gene's germline CDR1 is SGHTA and CDR2 FQGNSA. The DNA for the CDR3 is TGTGCCAGCAGCTTAGCAACGGGTAACACTGAAGCTTTCTTT. It codes for CASSLATGNTEAFF.

V usage is TRBV28 and J usage is TRBJ2-3, with 9 bases matching TRBD2. From germline, CDR1 is MDHEN and CDR2 SYDVKM. V shed 5 bases and J 8 bases; nucleotides not matched to a gene: 17. The CDR3 runs 17 residues. In DNA, the CDR3 is TGTGCCAGCAGTCCGCCTTGGGGGCGGGAGGGCAAAGGTACGCAGTATTTT. Translated, it gives CASSPPWGREGKGTQYF.

CDR3 loop: CSGTGVHEQYF. In DNA form, the CDR3 reads TGCAGCGGGACAGGGGTCCACGAGCAGTACTTC. The V and J genes are TRBV20-1 and TRBJ2-7, with 10 bases aligning to TRBD1. Germline V gene lookup returns CDR1 DFQATT and CDR2 SNEGSKA (reference sequence). The CDR3 is 11 amino acids.

This sequence joins TRBV5-6 and TRBJ2-7; 10 positions agree with TRBD1. The length of the CDR3 is 14 residues. CDR1 and CDR2 (germline): SGHDT, YYEEEE. Trimming cost V 4 bases and J 6 bases; bases outside gene matches: 7. This CDR3 reads CASSARDRGSEQYF. DNA for the CDR3: TGTGCCAGCAGCGCCCGGGACAGGGGTTCCGAGCAGTACTTC. The whole variable domain, remainder taken from reference TRBV5-6 and TRBJ2-7, is DAGVTQSPTHLIKTRGQQVTLRCSPKSGHDTVSWYQQALGQGPQFIFQYYEEEERQRGNFPDRFSGHQFPNYSSELNVNALLLGDSALYLCASSARDRGSEQYFGPGTRLTVT.

The genes are TRBV5-4 and TRBJ2-5; D possibly corresponds to TRBD2 (6 bases). The germline V and J ends were trimmed by 1 base and 4 bases, with 11 bases remaining between them. This CDR3 is 14 amino acids long. In germline, CDR1 is SGHNT, CDR2 YYREEE (reference sequence). DNA of the CDR3: TGTGCCAGCAGCTTGCGGGGGTCGGGAGAGACCCAGTACTTC. Protein: CASSLRGSGETQYF.

This clone was observed many times. The rearrangement links TRBV3-1 (or the pseudogene TRBV3-2) to TRBJ2-1, with TRBD2 matching over 8 bases. V dropped 1 base and J dropped 9; count of bases not matched to a gene: 8. CDR3 size: 15 residues. Germline V CDR1 and CDR2: LGHDT, YNNKEL (reference sequence). The CDR3 DNA follows: TGTGCCAGCAGCCAAGGGGCTAGCGGGTTCGGTGAGCAGTTCTTC. Translating it yields CASSQGASGFGEQFF.

This clone was picked up a small number of times. V and J are TRBV6-5 and TRBJ2-3, with a tentative D call TRBD2 (5 bases). The CDR3 covers 15 residues. Germline values: CDR1 MNHEY, CDR2 SVGAGI. The ends were cut back, 8 bases at V and 1 base at J, with 16 bases in the middle. CDR3 loop: CASQGEGVGTDTQYF. CDR3 nucleotides: TGTGCCAGCCAAGGCGAGGGAGTTGGCACAGATACGCAGTATTTT.